Each of the 5 T cell receptor beta chains below was sequenced from the same sample in a study of brain T cells in children with intractable seizures. As for time point: blood from clinic visit 5 months post-surgery; TSC patient then seizure free. Sequencing used immunoSEQ multiplex PCR; TCRdb keeps in-frame clones, though not all of them. The sample yields hundreds of thousands of clones, nearly 95% seen once. Material: peripheral blood, obtained more than 4 months after surgery. These TCRs come from a boy under two years old with tuberous sclerosis and intractable seizures.

The rearrangement joins TRBV11-3 to TRBJ1-1, with a tentative D call TRBD1 (5 bases). V lost 5 bases to trimming and J lost 0 bases, with 16 bases between them. The CDR3 runs 16 residues. The germline gives CDR1 SGHNT, CDR2 YENEEA. In DNA, the CDR3 is TGTGCCAGCAGCCGGACGGGGACCGCCATGAACACTGAAGCTTTCTTT. Amino acids: CASSRTGTAMNTEAFF.

The J gene is TRBJ1-1, the V gene TRBV11-2; D is possibly TRBD1 (5 bases). With 3 bases removed from V and 1 base from J, the gap between germline ends came to 15 bases. Germline CDR1 SGHAT, CDR2 FQNNGV. The CDR3 has 16 amino acids. As DNA, the CDR3 is TGTGCCAGCAGCTTCCAGCCACACGGGGGGAACACTGAAGCTTTCTTT. Its translation: CASSFQPHGGNTEAFF.

The CDR3 DNA is TGCAGCGGAGGGGACCGTCAAGAGACCCAGTACTTC. This gives the protein CSGGDRQETQYF. The chain is built from TRBV29-1 and TRBJ2-5; D might be TRBD1 or TRBD2, each matching 5 bases. CDR3 length: 12 amino acids. The V end was cut by 7 bases, the J end by 2 bases, with 11 bases between. CDR1 and CDR2 (germline): SQVTM, ANQGSEA.

In this sample, this clone turned up once. The V and J genes are TRBV5-5 and TRBJ1-5; D is undetermined. The length of the CDR3 is 14 residues. With 0 bases removed from V and 10 bases from J, the gap between germline ends came to 14 bases. Germline loops: CDR1 SGHKS, CDR2 YYEKEE (reference sequence). CDR3 in amino acids: CASSLAEGWRPQHF. The CDR3, as DNA: TGTGCCAGCAGCTTGGCCGAAGGGTGGAGACCCCAGCATTTT.

The genes are TRBV7-9 and TRBJ2-6; D possibly corresponds to TRBD2 (7 bases). The CDR3 is 18 amino acids. CDR1 is SEHNR and CDR2 is FQNEAQ in the germline V gene (reference sequence). Trimming removed 5 bases from V and 2 bases from J, with 19 bases in between. The DNA for the CDR3 is TGTGCCAGCAGCCCCTGGGCGGAGGGGGGGCCTGGGGCCAACGTCCTGACTTTC. It codes for CASSPWAEGGPGANVLTF.